This entry is about one TCR beta chain. CDR1 and CDR2 (germline): SGHRS, YFSETQ. Trimming pared 0 bases from V and 5 bases from J, leaving 17 bases between. The length of the CDR3 is 16 residues. The sample belongs to a study of blood T cell repertoires in COVID-19. The overall study: The origin of the acute and convalescent COVID-19 samples was the United States, Italy and Spain. PBMCs, B-cell-depleted T cells, or T cells provided the cDNA or gDNA that made up the material.

Original processing methods: The assay estimated nucleated cells by amplifying reference gene primers. Sequencing used immunoSEQ multiplex PCR; TCRdb keeps in-frame clones, though not all of them. Clonal size and the V and J genes are those of that table, whereas D and trimming came from the DNA. The sample carries 99,000 or so clones, around 74% recorded once. The chain has TRBV5-1 and TRBJ2-5; D uncertain. The sequencing input was peripheral blood. This TCR derives from a woman in her 70s with acute or convalescent COVID-19. The CDR3: CASSLGPTVSVETQYF. The CDR3 bases are TGCGCCAGCAGCTTGGGCCCCACGGTTAGTGTGGAGACCCAGTACTTC.